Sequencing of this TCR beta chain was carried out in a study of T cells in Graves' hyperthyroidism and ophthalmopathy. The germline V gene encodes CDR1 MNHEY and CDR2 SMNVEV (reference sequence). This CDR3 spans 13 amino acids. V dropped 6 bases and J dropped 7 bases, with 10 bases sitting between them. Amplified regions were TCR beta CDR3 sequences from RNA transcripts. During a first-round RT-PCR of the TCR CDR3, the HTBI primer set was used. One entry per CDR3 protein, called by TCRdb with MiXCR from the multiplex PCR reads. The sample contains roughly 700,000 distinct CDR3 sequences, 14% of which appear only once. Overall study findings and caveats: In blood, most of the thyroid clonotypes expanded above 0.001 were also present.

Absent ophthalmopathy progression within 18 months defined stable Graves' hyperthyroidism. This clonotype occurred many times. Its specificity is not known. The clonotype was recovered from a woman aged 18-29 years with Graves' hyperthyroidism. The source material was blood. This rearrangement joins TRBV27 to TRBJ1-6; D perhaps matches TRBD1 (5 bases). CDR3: CASSDSFNSPLHF. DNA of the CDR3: TGTGCCAGCAGCGACAGTTTCAATTCACCCCTCCACTTT.